Given below is one T cell receptor (beta chain) in context. TCRdb itself ran the RT-PCR reads through MiXCR, one entry per CDR3 protein. The repertoire consists of some 570,000 distinct CDR3 sequences, with around 11% occurring once and the leading ten covering approximately 10%. Trimming pared 4 bases from V and 10 bases from J, leaving 17 bases between. The CDR3 length is 14 residues. The data stem from a study of response to subunit inactivated influenza vaccine. These data were also filed under a second study, of T cells expressing NK-cell markers. That paper notes: Production of TCR beta cDNA relied on 5'RACE template switching with UMIs. In a few donors, dominant clonotypes made up roughly 28.3-65% of CD3+CD56-NKG2C+ cells.

This material consisted of PBMCs from blood, taken on the day of vaccination. The chain links TRBV12-3 or TRBV12-4 to TRBJ2-1; D is uncertain. The receptor was derived from a man aged 50 to 60 who received an inactivated influenza vaccine. The CDR3 region has the DNA TGTGCCAGCAGTTCCGCCCCCAGCTCTTCAGAGCAGTTCTTC. Protein: CASSSAPSSSEQFF.